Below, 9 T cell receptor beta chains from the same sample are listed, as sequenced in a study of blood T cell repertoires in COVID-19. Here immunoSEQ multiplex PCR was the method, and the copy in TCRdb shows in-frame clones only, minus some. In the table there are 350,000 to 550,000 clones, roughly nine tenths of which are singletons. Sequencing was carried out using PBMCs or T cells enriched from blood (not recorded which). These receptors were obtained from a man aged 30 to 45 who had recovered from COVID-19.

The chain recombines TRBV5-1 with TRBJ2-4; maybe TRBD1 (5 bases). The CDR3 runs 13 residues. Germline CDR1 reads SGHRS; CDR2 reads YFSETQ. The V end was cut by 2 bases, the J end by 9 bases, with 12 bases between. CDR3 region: CASSFDRFFIQYF. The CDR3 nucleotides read TGCGCCAGCAGCTTCGACAGATTCTTCATTCAGTACTTC.

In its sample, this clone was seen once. The CDR3 region is CASRPPAQRVNTGELFF. CDR3 nucleotide sequence: TGCGCCAGCAGACCCCCGGCCCAGCGGGTGAACACCGGGGAGCTGTTTTTT. This chain links TRBV5-1 with TRBJ2-2, with D tentatively TRBD2 (6 bases). Trimming cost V 5 bases and J 1 base, with 18 bases left between them. CDR3 length: 17 residues. The germline V gene has CDR1 SGHRS and CDR2 YFSETQ.

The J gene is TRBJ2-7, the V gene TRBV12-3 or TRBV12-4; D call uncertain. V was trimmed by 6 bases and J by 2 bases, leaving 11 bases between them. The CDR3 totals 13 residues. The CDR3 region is CASSRTRTYEQYF. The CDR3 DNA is TGTGCCAGCAGCCGCACCAGGACCTACGAGCAGTACTTC.

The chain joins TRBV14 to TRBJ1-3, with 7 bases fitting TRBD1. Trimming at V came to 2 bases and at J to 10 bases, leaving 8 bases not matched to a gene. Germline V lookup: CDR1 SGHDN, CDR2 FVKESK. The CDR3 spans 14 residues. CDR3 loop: CASSQSDRPSTIYF. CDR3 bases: TGTGCCAGCAGCCAATCGGACAGGCCTTCGACCATATATTTT.

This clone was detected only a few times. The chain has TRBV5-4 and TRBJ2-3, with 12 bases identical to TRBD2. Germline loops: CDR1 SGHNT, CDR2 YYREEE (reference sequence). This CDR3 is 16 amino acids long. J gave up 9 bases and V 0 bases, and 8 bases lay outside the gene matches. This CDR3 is CASSLGLAGGPGTQYF. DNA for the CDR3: TGTGCCAGCAGCTTGGGGCTAGCGGGAGGGCCTGGGACGCAGTATTTT.

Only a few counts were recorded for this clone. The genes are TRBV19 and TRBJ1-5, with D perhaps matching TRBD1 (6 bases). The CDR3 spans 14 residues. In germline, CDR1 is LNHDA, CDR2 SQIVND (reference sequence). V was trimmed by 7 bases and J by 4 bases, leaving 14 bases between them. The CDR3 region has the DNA TGTGCCAGTACCAGAGGACAGCTTAATCAGCCCCAGCATTTT. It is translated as CASTRGQLNQPQHF.

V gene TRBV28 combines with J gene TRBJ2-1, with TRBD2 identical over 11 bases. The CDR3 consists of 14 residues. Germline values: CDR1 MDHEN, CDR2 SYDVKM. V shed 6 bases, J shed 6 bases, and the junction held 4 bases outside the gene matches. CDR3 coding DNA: TGTGCCAGCAGAAATAGCGGGAGGGCCAATGAGCAGTTCTTC. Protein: CASRNSGRANEQFF.

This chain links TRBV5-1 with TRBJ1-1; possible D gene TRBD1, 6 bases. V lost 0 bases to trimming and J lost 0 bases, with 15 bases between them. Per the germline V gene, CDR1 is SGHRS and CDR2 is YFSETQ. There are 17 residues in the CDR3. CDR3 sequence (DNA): TGCGCCAGCAGCTTGGTTTATCAGGGGCGCATGAACACTGAAGCTTTCTTT. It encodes CASSLVYQGRMNTEAFF.

CDR3: CASSLAQVGAWYF. In DNA, the CDR3 is TGCGCCAGCAGCTTGGCACAGGTTGGGGCATGGTATTTT. This rearrangement joins TRBV5-1 to TRBJ2-3, with D possibly matching TRBD1 (5 bases). Per germline, CDR1 SGHRS and CDR2 YFSETQ. The CDR3 sequence is 13 residues long. Trimming removed 0 bases from V and 14 bases from J, with 16 bases in between. The variable domain in full, completed from reference TRBV5-1 and TRBJ2-3, reads KAGVTQTPRYLIKTRGQQVTLSCSPISGHRSVSWYQQTPGQGLQFLFEYFSETQRNKGNFPGRFSGRQFSNSRSEMNVSTLELGDSALYLCASSLAQVGAWYFGPGTRLTVL.